This TCR beta chain was sequenced for a study of cytomegalovirus exposure and HLA in healthy donors (dated by TCRdb to about 2017). Concerning the study at large: In an earlier analysis of roughly 500 of the donors, approximately 260 Gb of sequence data and 100 million or so unique TCR beta sequences from about 180 million T cells were reported. About 320 gigabases of sequencing data and roughly 90 million unique TCR sequences were included in an early release covering around 650 HLA-typed donors. The genetic ancestry cluster associated with self-reported Caucasian donors included approximately 85% of the 350 to 500 genotyped donors. The study was designed to test whether signatures of past pathogen exposure could be identified by cataloging public T cell receptors. The study profiled the T cell repertoires of under 700 subjects by immunosequencing and related them to cytomegalovirus serostatus. In addition to the first cohort of 500 to 850 subjects, a separate validation cohort of under 150 different subjects was used. The study combined high-throughput TCR immunosequencing, statistical association of individual TCRs with disease status, and machine learning to predict cytomegalovirus infection status. To study patterns of TCR occurrence, a later analysis re-analyzed previously published TCR beta repertoires from 666 donors and added high-resolution HLA genotyping. Rather than using new phenotypic data, the later analysis identified candidate immune exposures from TCR beta sequences and from how often those sequences occurred across donors. To decide whether each TCR beta V gene segment behaved as functional or pseudogenic, an earlier analysis of some 600 of the donors relied on high-throughput TCR beta sequencing. Alongside the repertoire data, information on donor age, sex, ethnicity and CMV serostatus was compiled. Genome-wide SNP genotypes for about three fifths of the roughly 700 donors were used in a later genetic analysis, which treated that subset as a discovery cohort. All discovery cohort repertoires had been generated on a single sequencing platform. Class I and class II HLA loci were covered by the typing at four-digit resolution. The number of typed donors differed by locus: about 620-630 for A, B, C, DRB1 and DQB1; roughly 510 for DQA1; 600 to 610 for DPA1; and about 450 for DPB1. About five DR-DQ haplotypes were handled as single units for association and clustering, since linkage in the cohort was strong. Among about 400 genotyped donors of the cohort, an average of roughly 230,000 unique TCR beta nucleotide sequences was sequenced per donor, of which about 19% were non-productive.

What the research found in general, with its limitations: A later analysis reported that several top co-occurrence clusters appeared linked to parvovirus B19, influenza, CMV and Epstein-Barr virus. While some public TCRs were present in many individuals, most TCR sequences turned up only very rarely across donors. Immune exposure information for the cohort was limited to CMV serostatus. Because some donors lacked HLA typing at each locus, the association tests relied only on the typed subset. In an earlier analysis of about 600 of the donors, most TCR beta V segments appeared in productive rearrangements about 87% or about 30% of the time, broadly matching IMGT annotations. A later analysis found that most CMV-associated TCR beta chains appeared HLA-restricted, with HLA associations seemingly driven largely by CMV exposure. A total of 150 to 200 TCR beta chains were listed by the study as associated with cytomegalovirus. The earlier analysis of a few hundred of the donors excluded approximately 17 rarely observed V segments, including chromosome 9 orphons, because counts were too low. Assigning TCR associations to individual alleles was difficult when HLA alleles, especially DR and DQ, strongly co-occurred. A further reported finding was that TCR beta sequences accurately predicted the HLA-A and HLA-B alleles for most subjects in the first cohort. A group of highly shared sequence variants was considered likely to be a technical artifact of the sequencing pipeline. A later genetic analysis reported fewer N-insertions in productive TCRs among donors in an Asian-associated ancestry cluster than the roughly 700-donor mean. It was suggested by the authors that the approach could potentially be generalized to other disease states and immunological phenotypes. A later analysis associated about 17,000 TCR beta sequences with specific HLA alleles at a false discovery rate of 0.05. Three of the identified cytomegalovirus-associated TCR beta chains were confirmed in vitro to be specific for cytomegalovirus antigens. Presence/absence analyses assumed roughly uniform sequencing depth across donors, an assumption that may not hold. Correlated functional status among segregating V segments might reflect linkage disequilibrium, but an unknown experimental factor could not be ruled out. The classifier was reported to diagnose cytomegalovirus status with high specificity and sensitivity in both the original cohort and the validation cohort. In a later analysis, TCR association rates were found to vary across HLA loci, with the most associated TCRs seen for DRB1 alleles and the fewest for HLA-C alleles. A later genetic analysis associated a missense DCLRE1C variant with V-gene and J-gene trimming of TCR beta chains, and an independent cohort replicated the association. In a later analysis, HLA-associated TCR beta chains showed more clonal expansion and lower generation probabilities than non-associated chains that were equally common. Only TCR beta chains were sequenced in this cohort, and the absence of alpha or paired-chain data limited detectable features.

Only one count was recorded for this clone. What this receptor recognizes is not known. The sample holds no much larger clone one base away, and base qualities are not on file. The cohort consisted of 650 to 700 healthy bone marrow donors. At the time of sampling, all cohort members were nominally healthy, though unrecorded immune exposures were likely present. The donor tested CMV seronegative and was one of the 352 seronegative cohort members. Each donor provided a peripheral blood sample, and peripheral blood mononuclear cells were used for TCR beta sequencing. Genomic DNA extraction from the blood cell samples was performed with the Qiagen DNeasy Blood Extraction Kit. The library relied on the immunoSEQ multiplex PCR assay. A mixture of 60 forward primers for TCR Vbeta segments and 13 reverse primers for TCR Jbeta segments was used in the multiplex PCR. The CDR3 region of rearranged TCR beta genes was amplified from genomic DNA by a multiplex PCR assay. The Illumina HiSeq System was used to sequence the amplified TCR beta libraries as 87-base-pair reads. As for the original processing: A later analysis counted tens of millions of unique TCR beta chains across the 600 to 850 repertoires, and 9.5 million to 11 million of these chains were shared by at least two donors. Raw reads were error-corrected and collapsed into unique sequences by a nearest-neighbor algorithm in which closely related sequences were merged to remove PCR and sequencing errors. To assign V, D and J gene segments, CDR3 sequences were aligned to IMGT reference sequences. For a sequence to be retained, a match of at least six nucleotides to both a V gene segment and a J gene segment was required. Rearrangements were called productive when the CDR3 lacked stop codons and stayed in frame with V and J; all others were non-productive. Following IMGT convention, CDR3 was defined as the stretch from the second conserved V-encoded cysteine to the conserved J-encoded phenylalanine. The earlier analysis of more than 450 of the donors excluded sequences that lacked an unambiguous match to a single V gene segment. An earlier analysis of a few hundred of the donors called V segments functional above 56.7% productive rearrangements and segregating when the between-donor standard deviation exceeded 5%. A statistical classification framework was built for diagnosing cytomegalovirus status from the catalog of TCR beta chain sequences. A later analysis assigned V and J genes by comparing TCR nucleotide sequences with IMGT/GENE-DB human TR gene sequences. In a later analysis, CDR3 sequences and most-parsimonious VDJ recombination scenarios were assigned using the TCRdist pipeline. In a later analysis, every TCR beta chain was defined by the combination of its CDR3 amino acid sequence and its V-gene family, and reads without a unique V-gene family were dropped. As a way to deal with suspected cross-contamination and a sequencing artifact, a later analysis dropped 450 to 600 nucleotide sequences that were highly shared and had low generation probability. In a later analysis, a clonal expansion index was calculated for each public chain from normalized within-repertoire ranks of inferred template counts. Generation probabilities in a later analysis came from a VDJ recombination model fitted to out-of-frame rearrangements, and those results were checked against IGoR. A later analysis scored TCR-TCR, TCR-HLA and TCR-CMV co-occurrence with hypergeometric tests, applying a repertoire-size bias correction to TCR pairs. To estimate false discovery rates, a later analysis permuted the HLA or CMV assignments 20 times. In a later analysis, co-occurring TCRs were grouped using DBSCAN, and TCRdist sequence similarity was added for clustering within HLA-allele-positive subsets. For co-occurrence clustering, repertoires with fewer than 30,000 or more than 120,000 public chains were excluded, along with five repertoires with anomalous nucleotide sharing. Imported from immuneACCESS, the table was reduced by TCRdb to in-frame sequences with V and J called. These copies leave out some clones; in studies compared against another copy, an unresolved V gene accounts for under half, and the cause of the remainder is not known. The DNA was the basis for D and trimming; V, J and clone size are from that table. For this sample the table gives 130,000 or so clones, of which 65% to 90% were detected only once. The ten most abundant clones make up 2.2% of the sample.

The receptor comes from a woman aged 40 to 50 in good health and CMV-seronegative. Source material: PBMCs.

Here the CDR3 is given as CASVGGDGARNTEAFF. The sequence in DNA is TGTGCCAGCGTAGGAGGGGACGGTGCAAGGAACACTGAAGCTTTCTTT. The rearranged segments are TRBV27 and TRBJ1-1; possibly the D gene is TRBD1, per 5 matching bases. V gives up 8 bases and J gives up 1 base, and the segment between their germline ends measures 20 bases. The germline V gene (reference sequence) yields MNHEY for CDR1 and SMNVEV for CDR2. The CDR3, from cysteine to phenylalanine, totals 16 residues. Just CDR3 DNA is preserved here, 48 bases in frame from base 1.